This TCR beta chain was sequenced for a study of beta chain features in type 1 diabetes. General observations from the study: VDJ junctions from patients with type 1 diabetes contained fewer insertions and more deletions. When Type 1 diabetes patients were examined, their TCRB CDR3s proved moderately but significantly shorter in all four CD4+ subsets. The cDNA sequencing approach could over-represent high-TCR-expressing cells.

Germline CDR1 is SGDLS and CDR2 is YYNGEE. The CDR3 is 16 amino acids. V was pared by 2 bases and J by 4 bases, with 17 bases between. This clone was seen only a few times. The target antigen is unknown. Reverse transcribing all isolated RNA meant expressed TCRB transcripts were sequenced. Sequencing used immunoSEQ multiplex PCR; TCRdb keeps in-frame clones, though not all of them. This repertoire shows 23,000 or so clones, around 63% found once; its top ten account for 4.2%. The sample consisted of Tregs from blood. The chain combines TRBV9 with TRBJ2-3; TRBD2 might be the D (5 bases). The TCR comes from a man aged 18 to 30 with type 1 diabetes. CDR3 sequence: CASSVPSSGYPDTQYF. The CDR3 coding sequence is TGTGCCAGCAGCGTCCCCTCCTCGGGGTACCCAGATACGCAGTATTTT.